These 10 T cell receptor beta chains came from one sample sequenced in a study of shared clonotypes between healthy human individuals. Sequenced by immunoSEQ multiplex PCR; TCRdb stores in-frame clones only, minus some. The sample consists of more than 2,000,000 clones, 85% to 95% of them appearing once. Specimen: naive CD4+ T cells from PBMCs. Specified subset: CD45RA+ positively selected. Receptor source: a man aged 18 to 29 in good health. Some clones in this sample may be carry-over from other donors' samples.

DNA for the CDR3: TGTGCCATCAGTGAAGAGGGACCCTACAATGAGCAGTTCTTC. Protein sequence: CAISEEGPYNEQFF. V and J are TRBV10-3 and TRBJ2-1, with D tentatively TRBD1 or TRBD2 (5 bases each). Germline lookup yields CDR1 ENHRY and CDR2 SYGVKD. The CDR3 runs 14 residues. Trimming took off 3 bases at V and 2 bases at J, with 8 bases between the two ends.

This rearrangement joins TRBV5-6 to TRBJ2-3; tentative D call: TRBD1 (6 bases). The CDR3 is made up of 14 amino acids. Germline-derived CDR1 and CDR2 are SGHDT and YYEEEE. Trimming cost V 2 bases and J 5 bases, with 12 bases left between them. CDR3 coding DNA: TGTGCCAGCAGCTTAAAATGGGGGCAAGATACGCAGTATTTT. Protein product: CASSLKWGQDTQYF.

This clone was observed a single time. The junction departs from germline at one end; a sequencing error may be responsible. The chain joins TRBV28 to TRBJ2-5; D gene uncertain. The CDR3 sequence is 13 residues long. The V gene's germline CDR1 is MDHEN and CDR2 SYDVKM. CDR3 bases: TGTGCCAGCAGTTTACCCCCCCAAGGGACCCAGTACTTC. This translates into CASSLPPQGTQYF.

The gene calls are TRBV28 and TRBJ1-5; 7 bases are shared with TRBD1. V shed 0 bases and J 0 bases; nucleotides not matched to a gene: 5. Germline values: CDR1 MDHEN, CDR2 SYDVKM. This CDR3 has 17 residues. CDR3 loop: CASSLWPRGDSNQPQHF. The CDR3 DNA is TGTGCCAGCAGTTTATGGCCCAGGGGGGATAGCAATCAGCCCCAGCATTTT.

J is TRBJ2-2 and V is TRBV28, with no clear D. CDR1 is MDHEN and CDR2 is SYDVKM in the germline V gene. CDR3 length: 16 amino acids. Trimming removed 2 bases at V and 0 bases at J, with 10 bases between. Here the CDR3 DNA reads TGTGCCAGCAGTTTACAGGCATTAGCGAACACCGGGGAGCTGTTTTTT. Translation gives CASSLQALANTGELFF. Looking up the rest from reference TRBV28 and TRBJ2-2 gives the full variable domain: DVKVTQSSRYLVKRTGEKVFLECVQDMDHENMFWYRQDPGLGLRLIYFSYDVKMKEKGDIPEGYSVSREKKERFSLILESASTNQTSMYLCASSLQALANTGELFFGEGSRLTVL.

This clone was seen once. V gene TRBV9 combines with J gene TRBJ1-2, with a possible D match to TRBD1 (6 bases). Germline V CDR1 and CDR2: SGDLS, YYNGEE. CDR3 size: 15 residues. V was clipped by 4 bases and J by 8 bases, with 21 bases between them. CDR3 protein: CASSPTPTGRKGYTF. As DNA, the CDR3 is TGTGCCAGCAGCCCAACGCCGACAGGCAGGAAGGGCTACACCTTC.

This chain links TRBV9 with TRBJ2-1; TRBD2 matches 9 bases. The CDR3 consists of 14 residues. Germline CDR1 SGDLS, CDR2 YYNGEE. V lost 3 bases and J lost 6; bases outside the gene matches: 4. The CDR3 loop is CASSAISGSNEQFF. CDR3 nucleotide sequence: TGTGCCAGCAGCGCCATTAGCGGGAGCAATGAGCAGTTCTTC. Looking up the rest from reference TRBV9 and TRBJ2-1 gives the full variable domain: DSGVTQTPKHLITATGQRVTLRCSPRSGDLSVYWYQQSLDQGLQFLIQYYNGEERAKGNILERFSAQQFPDLHSELNLSSLELGDSALYFCASSAISGSNEQFFGPGTRLTVL.

The V gene is TRBV18, the J gene TRBJ2-3, with D hard to call. The germline CDR1 and CDR2 sequences are KGHSH and LQKENI. The CDR3 contains 13 residues. V gave up 6 bases and J gave up 5 bases, with 12 bases separating them. CDR3 DNA: TGTGCCAGCTCCCGACCTGAGGTAGATACGCAGTATTTT. It yields the protein CASSRPEVDTQYF.

The CDR3 coding sequence is TGTGCCAGCAGCCCAAACAGTAACTCTGGAAACACCATATATTTT. It is translated as CASSPNSNSGNTIYF. The chain joins TRBV7-3 to TRBJ1-3; D not certain. The CDR3 has 15 amino acids. Trimming cost V 5 bases and J 0 bases, with 11 bases left between them. Germline CDR1 and CDR2: SGHTA and FQGTGA.

The rearrangement uses TRBV27 and TRBJ2-7; 11 bases fit TRBD2. V dropped 4 bases and J dropped 3; count of bases not matched to a gene: 2. The CDR3 loop spans 14 amino acids. Germline lookup yields CDR1 MNHEY and CDR2 SMNVEV (reference sequence). The chain's CDR3 is CASSYLAGGYEQYF. As DNA, the CDR3 is TGTGCCAGCAGTTACCTAGCGGGGGGCTACGAGCAGTACTTC.